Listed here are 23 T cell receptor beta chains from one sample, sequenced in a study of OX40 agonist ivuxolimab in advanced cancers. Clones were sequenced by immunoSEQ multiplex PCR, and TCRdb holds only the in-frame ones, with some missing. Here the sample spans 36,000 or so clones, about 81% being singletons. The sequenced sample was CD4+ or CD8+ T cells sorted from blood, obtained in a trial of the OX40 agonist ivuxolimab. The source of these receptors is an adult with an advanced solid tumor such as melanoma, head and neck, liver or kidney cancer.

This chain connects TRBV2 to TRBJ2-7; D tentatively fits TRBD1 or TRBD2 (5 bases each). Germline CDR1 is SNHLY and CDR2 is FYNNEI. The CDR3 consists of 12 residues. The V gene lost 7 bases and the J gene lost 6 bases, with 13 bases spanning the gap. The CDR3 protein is CASNTPGREQYF. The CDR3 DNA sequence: TGTGCCAGCAATACGCCGGGACGCGAGCAGTACTTC.

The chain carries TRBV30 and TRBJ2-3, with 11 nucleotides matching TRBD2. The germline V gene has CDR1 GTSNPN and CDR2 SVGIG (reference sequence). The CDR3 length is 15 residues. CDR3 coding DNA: TGTGCTTTAGCGGGGGGGCGTGTGGTGGCAGATACGCAGTATTTT. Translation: CALAGGRVVADTQYF.

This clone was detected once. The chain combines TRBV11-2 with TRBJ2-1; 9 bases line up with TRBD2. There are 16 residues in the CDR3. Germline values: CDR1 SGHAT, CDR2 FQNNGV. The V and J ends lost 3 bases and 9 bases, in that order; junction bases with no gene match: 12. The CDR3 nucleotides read TGTGCCAGCAGCTTGTCCGGCGGGGGGGCCTCGGGTGAGCAGTTCTTC. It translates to CASSLSGGGASGEQFF.

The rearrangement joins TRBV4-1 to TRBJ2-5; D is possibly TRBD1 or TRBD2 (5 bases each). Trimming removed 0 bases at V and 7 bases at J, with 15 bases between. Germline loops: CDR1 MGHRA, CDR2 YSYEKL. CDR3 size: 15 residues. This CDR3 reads CASSQDIRGGLTQYF. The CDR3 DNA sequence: TGCGCCAGCAGCCAAGATATAAGGGGCGGGCTGACCCAGTACTTC.

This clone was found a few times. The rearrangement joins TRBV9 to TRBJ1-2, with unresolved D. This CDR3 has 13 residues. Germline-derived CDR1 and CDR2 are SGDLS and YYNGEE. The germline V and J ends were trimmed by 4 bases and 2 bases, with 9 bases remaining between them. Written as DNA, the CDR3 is TGTGCCAGCAGCCCCACTGCAAACTATGGCTACACCTTC. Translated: CASSPTANYGYTF.

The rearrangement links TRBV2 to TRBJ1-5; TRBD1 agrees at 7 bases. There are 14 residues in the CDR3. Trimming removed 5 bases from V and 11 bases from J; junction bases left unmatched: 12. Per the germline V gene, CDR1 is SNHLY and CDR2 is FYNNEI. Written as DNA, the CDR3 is TGTGCCAGCAGTCGACAGGGCCCTCGGGAGGCCCAGCATTTT. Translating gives CASSRQGPREAQHF.

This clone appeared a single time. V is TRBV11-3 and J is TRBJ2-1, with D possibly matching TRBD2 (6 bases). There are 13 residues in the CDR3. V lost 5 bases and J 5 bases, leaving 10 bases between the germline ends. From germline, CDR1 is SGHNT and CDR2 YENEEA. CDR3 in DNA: TGTGCCAGCAGCCAGGGACTGCACAATGAGCAGTTCTTC. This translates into CASSQGLHNEQFF.

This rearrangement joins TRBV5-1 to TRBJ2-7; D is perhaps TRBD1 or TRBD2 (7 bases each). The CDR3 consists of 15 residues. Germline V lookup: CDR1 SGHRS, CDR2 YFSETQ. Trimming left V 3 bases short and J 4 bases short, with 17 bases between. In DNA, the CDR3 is TGCGCCAGCAGCTCCCCAGGGGGGGGAAAGTACGAGCAGTACTTC. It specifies CASSSPGGGKYEQYF.

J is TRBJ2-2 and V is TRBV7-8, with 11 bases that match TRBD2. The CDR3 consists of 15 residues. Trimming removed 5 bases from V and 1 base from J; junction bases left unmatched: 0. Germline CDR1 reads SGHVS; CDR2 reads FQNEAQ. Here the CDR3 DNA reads TGTGCCAGCAGCGGGACTAGCGGGAACACCGGGGAGCTGTTTTTT. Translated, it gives CASSGTSGNTGELFF.

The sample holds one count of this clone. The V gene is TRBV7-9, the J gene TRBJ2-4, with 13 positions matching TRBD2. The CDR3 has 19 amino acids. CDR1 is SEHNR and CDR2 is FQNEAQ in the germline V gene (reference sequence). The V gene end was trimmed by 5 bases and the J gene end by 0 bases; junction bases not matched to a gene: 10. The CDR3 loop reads CASSPWTSGRSLAKNIQYF. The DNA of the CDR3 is TGTGCCAGCAGCCCCTGGACTAGCGGGAGATCCCTAGCCAAAAACATTCAGTACTTC.

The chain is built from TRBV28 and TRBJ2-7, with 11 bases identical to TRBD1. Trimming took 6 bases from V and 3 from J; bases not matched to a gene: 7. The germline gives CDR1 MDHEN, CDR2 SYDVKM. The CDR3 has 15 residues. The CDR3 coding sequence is TGTGCCAGCAGCGGGGCCGGGACAGGGGGCTACGAGCAGTACTTC. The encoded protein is CASSGAGTGGYEQYF.

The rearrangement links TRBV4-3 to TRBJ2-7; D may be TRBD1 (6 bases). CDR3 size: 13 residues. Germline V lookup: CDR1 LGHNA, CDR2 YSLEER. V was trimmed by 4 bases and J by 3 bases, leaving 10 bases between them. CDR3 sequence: CASSRGQNYEQYF. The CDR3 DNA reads TGCGCCAGCAGCCGGGGGCAGAACTACGAGCAGTACTTC.

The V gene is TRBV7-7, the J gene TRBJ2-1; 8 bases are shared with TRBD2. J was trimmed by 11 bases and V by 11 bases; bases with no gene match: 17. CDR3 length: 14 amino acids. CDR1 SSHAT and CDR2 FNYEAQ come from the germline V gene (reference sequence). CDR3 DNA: TGTGCCCTGCCGGGGGGGAGTTTCAATCGGAAGCAGTTCTTC. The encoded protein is CALPGGSFNRKQFF.

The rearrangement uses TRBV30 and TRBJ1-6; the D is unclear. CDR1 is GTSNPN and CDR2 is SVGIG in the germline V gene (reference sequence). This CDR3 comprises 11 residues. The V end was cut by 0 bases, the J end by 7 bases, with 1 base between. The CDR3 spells CAWSVNSPLHF. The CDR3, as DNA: TGTGCCTGGAGTGTAAATTCACCCCTCCACTTT.

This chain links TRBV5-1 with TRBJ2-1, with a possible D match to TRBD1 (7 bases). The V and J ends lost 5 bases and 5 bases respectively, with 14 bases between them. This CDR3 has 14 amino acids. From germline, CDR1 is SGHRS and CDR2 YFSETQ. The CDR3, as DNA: TGCGCCAGCAGGGCGGGACAGAACCACAATGAGCAGTTCTTC. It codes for CASRAGQNHNEQFF.

In DNA, the CDR3 is TGTGCCAGCAGATCGCCCGGGACAGCTAAAAGAGCGGAAGCTTTCTTT. Translating gives CASRSPGTAKRAEAFF. J is TRBJ1-1 and V is TRBV28, with 7 bases identical to TRBD1. Trimming removed 6 bases from V and 8 bases from J; junction bases left unmatched: 18. The CDR3 covers 16 residues. Germline-derived CDR1 and CDR2 are MDHEN and SYDVKM.

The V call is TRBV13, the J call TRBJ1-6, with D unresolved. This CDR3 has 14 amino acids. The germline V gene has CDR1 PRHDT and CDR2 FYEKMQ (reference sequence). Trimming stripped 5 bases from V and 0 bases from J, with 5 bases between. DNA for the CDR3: TGTGCCAGCAGCCTTCGCTCCTATAATTCACCCCTCCACTTT. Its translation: CASSLRSYNSPLHF.

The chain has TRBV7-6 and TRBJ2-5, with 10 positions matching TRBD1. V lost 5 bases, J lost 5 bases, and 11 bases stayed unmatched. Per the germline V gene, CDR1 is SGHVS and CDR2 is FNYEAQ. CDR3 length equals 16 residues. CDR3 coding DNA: TGTGCCAGCAGCATCAGGCCGGGACAGGGGAGGGAGACCCAGTACTTC. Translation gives CASSIRPGQGRETQYF.

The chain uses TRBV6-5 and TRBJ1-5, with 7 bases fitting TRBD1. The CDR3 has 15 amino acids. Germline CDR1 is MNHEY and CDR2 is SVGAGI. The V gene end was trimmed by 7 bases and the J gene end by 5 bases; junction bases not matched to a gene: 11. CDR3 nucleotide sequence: TGTGCCAGCACTAAAAGCGCAGGGGGATATCAGCCCCAGCATTTT. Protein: CASTKSAGGYQPQHF.

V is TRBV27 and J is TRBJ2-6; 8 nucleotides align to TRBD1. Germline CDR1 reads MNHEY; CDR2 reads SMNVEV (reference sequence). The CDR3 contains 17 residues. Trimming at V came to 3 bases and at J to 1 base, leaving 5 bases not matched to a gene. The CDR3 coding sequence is TGTGCCAGCAGTTTTGCAGGGGGCAGATCTGGGGCCAACGTCCTGACTTTC. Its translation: CASSFAGGRSGANVLTF. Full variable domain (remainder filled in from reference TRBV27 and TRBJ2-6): EAQVTQNPRYLITVTGKKLTVTCSQNMNHEYMSWYRQDPGLGLRQIYYSMNVEVTDKGDVPEGYKVSRKEKRNFPLILESPSPNQTSLYFCASSFAGGRSGANVLTFGAGSRLTVL.

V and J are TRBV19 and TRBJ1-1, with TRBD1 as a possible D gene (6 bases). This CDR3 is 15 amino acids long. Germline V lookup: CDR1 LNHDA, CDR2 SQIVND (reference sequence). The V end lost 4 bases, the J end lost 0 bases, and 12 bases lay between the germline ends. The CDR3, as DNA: TGTGCCAGTAGTAAACAGGGTCGGGTGAACACTGAAGCTTTCTTT. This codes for CASSKQGRVNTEAFF.

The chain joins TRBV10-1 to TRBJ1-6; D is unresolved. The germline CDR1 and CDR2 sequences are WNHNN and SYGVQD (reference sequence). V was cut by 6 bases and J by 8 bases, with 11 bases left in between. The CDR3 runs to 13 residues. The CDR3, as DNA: TGCGCCAGCAGAAGGGATTTTGATTCACCCCTCCACTTT. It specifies CASRRDFDSPLHF.

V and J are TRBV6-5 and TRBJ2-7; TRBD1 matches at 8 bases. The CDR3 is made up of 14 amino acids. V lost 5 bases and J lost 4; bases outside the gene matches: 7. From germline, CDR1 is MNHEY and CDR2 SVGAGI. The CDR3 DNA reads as TGTGCCAGCAGTCCACGGACAGGGCGATACGAGCAGTACTTC. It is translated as CASSPRTGRYEQYF.